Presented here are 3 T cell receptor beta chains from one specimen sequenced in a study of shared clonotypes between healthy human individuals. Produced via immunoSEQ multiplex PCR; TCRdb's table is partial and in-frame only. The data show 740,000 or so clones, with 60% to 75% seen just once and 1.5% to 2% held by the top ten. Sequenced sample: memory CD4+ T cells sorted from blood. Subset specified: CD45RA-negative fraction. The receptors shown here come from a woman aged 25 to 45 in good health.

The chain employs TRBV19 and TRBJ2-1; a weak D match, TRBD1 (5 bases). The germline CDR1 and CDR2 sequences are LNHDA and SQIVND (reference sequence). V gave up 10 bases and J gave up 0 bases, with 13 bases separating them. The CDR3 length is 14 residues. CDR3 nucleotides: TGTGCCACATCGACAGATAGCTCCTACAATGAGCAGTTCTTC. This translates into CATSTDSSYNEQFF.

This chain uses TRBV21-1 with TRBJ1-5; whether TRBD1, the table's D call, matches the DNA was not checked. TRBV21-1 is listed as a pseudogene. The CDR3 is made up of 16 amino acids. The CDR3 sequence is CASSRNTGARRQPQHF. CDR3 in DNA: TGTGCCAGCAGCAGAAACACAGGGGCGAGGCGTCAGCCCCAGCATTTT.

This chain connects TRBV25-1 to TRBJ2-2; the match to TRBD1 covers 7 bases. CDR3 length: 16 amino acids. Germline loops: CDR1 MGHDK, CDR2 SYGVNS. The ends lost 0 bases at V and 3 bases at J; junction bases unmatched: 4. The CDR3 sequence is CASSEYQGTDTGELFF. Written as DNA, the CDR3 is TGTGCCAGCAGTGAATATCAGGGGACAGACACCGGGGAGCTGTTTTTT.